Listed here are 15 T cell receptor beta chains from one sample, sequenced in a study of cytomegalovirus exposure and HLA in healthy donors. Primers included in the PCR were 60 Vbeta and 13 Jbeta primers. Sequencing was performed with immunoSEQ multiplex PCR; in TCRdb, only in-frame clones are kept and a portion is missing. The sample lists approximately 150,000 clones, over 60% occurring once. Sample: PBMCs. Receptor source: a man in his forties in good health and CMV-seropositive.

The chain carries TRBV11-2 and TRBJ1-1; D gene unclear. Germline lookup yields CDR1 SGHAT and CDR2 FQNNGV. The CDR3 has 15 residues. Trimming removed 5 bases at V and 4 bases at J, with 17 bases between. This CDR3 is CASSPTGGSTTEAFF. The CDR3 region has the DNA TGTGCCAGCAGCCCGACCGGAGGGTCAACCACTGAAGCTTTCTTT.

V is TRBV7-9 and J is TRBJ2-7; TRBD1 is a possible D gene (7 bases). Per the germline V gene, CDR1 is SEHNR and CDR2 is FQNEAQ (reference sequence). The CDR3 spans 16 residues. V dropped 5 bases and J dropped 6 bases, with 23 bases sitting between them. The CDR3 region is CASSPRGTRQGGEQYF. The CDR3 DNA is TGTGCCAGCAGCCCCAGGGGAACCAGACAGGGAGGCGAGCAGTACTTC.

This clone was picked up a small number of times. The genes are TRBV2 and TRBJ1-1, with D perhaps matching TRBD1 (6 bases). The CDR3 is 14 amino acids. The ends were cut back, 8 bases at V and 4 bases at J, with 17 bases in the middle. Germline CDR1 SNHLY, CDR2 FYNNEI. The CDR3 reads CASLLSDSFTEAFF. The CDR3 nucleotides are TGTGCCAGCCTTCTCTCGGACAGTTTCACTGAAGCTTTCTTT.

The V gene is TRBV30, the J gene TRBJ1-5; D is possibly TRBD1 (6 bases). Trimming pared 5 bases from V and 1 base from J, leaving 12 bases between. Looked up from germline, CDR1 is GTSNPN and CDR2 is SVGIG (reference sequence). CDR3 length equals 14 residues. The CDR3 sequence: CAWSGQRSNQPQHF. The CDR3 DNA sequence: TGTGCCTGGTCAGGACAGAGGAGCAATCAGCCCCAGCATTTT.

V and J are TRBV5-1 and TRBJ2-3, with 7 bases fitting TRBD1. The CDR3 sequence is 14 residues long. Trimming cost V 4 bases and J 7 bases; bases outside gene matches: 9. Germline-derived CDR1 and CDR2 are SGHRS and YFSETQ. The DNA of the CDR3 is TGCGCCAGCAGCCCCCAGGGGGATCCCTATACGCAGTATTTT. Amino acids: CASSPQGDPYTQYF.

In DNA form, the CDR3 reads TGCAGCGTTGGCCGTTCAGTCGGAGGCGAGCAGTACTTC. The encoded protein is CSVGRSVGGEQYF. The gene calls are TRBV29-1 and TRBJ2-7; TRBD2 is a possible D gene (5 bases). This CDR3 region has 13 residues. The V end was cut by 4 bases, the J end by 6 bases, with 16 bases between. Per the germline V gene, CDR1 is SQVTM and CDR2 is ANQGSEA.

This clone was recorded only once. This chain joins TRBV10-2 and TRBJ2-5; 8 bases fit TRBD2. Germline V lookup: CDR1 WSHSY, CDR2 SAAADI. This CDR3 comprises 14 residues. Losses at the gene ends were 5 bases for V and 3 bases for J; bases not matched to a gene: 5. CDR3 DNA: TGCGCCAGCAGTCGGACTAGCTCGGAAGAGACCCAGTACTTC. Its translation is CASSRTSSEETQYF.

V usage is TRBV21-1 and J usage is TRBJ1-1. TRBV21-1 corresponds to a pseudogene. This CDR3 has 23 residues. CDR3 residues: CASATQPNLRAGDKQDWDTEAFF. The CDR3 bases are TGTGCCAGTGCCACTCAACCTAACCTTCGGGCGGGGGACAAACAGGACTGGGACACTGAAGCTTTCTTT.

J is TRBJ2-1 and V is TRBV29-1, with a tentative D call TRBD2 (6 bases). Germline values: CDR1 SQVTM, CDR2 ANQGSEA. V was trimmed by 0 bases and J by 4 bases, leaving 10 bases between them. The CDR3 extends over 14 amino acids. The CDR3 sequence: CSVEDRGFYNEQFF. DNA for the CDR3: TGCAGCGTTGAAGATCGGGGGTTTTACAATGAGCAGTTCTTC.

The V and J genes are TRBV30 and TRBJ2-2; TRBD1 aligns across 7 bases. The CDR3 loop spans 12 amino acids. Germline CDR1 GTSNPN, CDR2 SVGIG (reference sequence). Here the CDR3 reads CLGGWNTGELFF. Here the CDR3 DNA reads TGTTTAGGGGGCTGGAACACCGGGGAGCTGTTTTTT.

The chain links TRBV28 to TRBJ2-2; 14 bases align to TRBD2. The V gene's germline CDR1 is MDHEN and CDR2 SYDVKM. With V trimmed by 4 bases and J by 6 bases, 10 bases remained unmatched. This CDR3 spans 18 amino acids. The CDR3 sequence: CASSSHGTSGRRAGELFF. In DNA, the CDR3 is TGTGCCAGCAGTTCCCACGGGACTAGCGGGAGAAGGGCCGGGGAGCTGTTTTTT.

The chain combines TRBV9 with TRBJ2-2; possible D gene TRBD2, 6 bases. V dropped 0 bases and J dropped 5 bases, with 11 bases sitting between them. This CDR3 has 15 residues. Looked up from germline, CDR1 is SGDLS and CDR2 is YYNGEE. The CDR3 is CASSVVAEGTGELFF. Written as DNA, the CDR3 is TGTGCCAGCAGCGTAGTAGCGGAGGGGACCGGGGAGCTGTTTTTT.

In this sample, this clone turned up a few times. The CDR3, as DNA: TGTGCCAGCAGCTTTTCCGAGTATCAGCCCCAGCATTTT. Translating gives CASSFSEYQPQHF. V is TRBV7-6 and J is TRBJ1-5; the D is unclear. V gave up 3 bases and J gave up 5 bases, with 8 bases separating them. The germline gives CDR1 SGHVS, CDR2 FNYEAQ. There are 13 residues in the CDR3.

The chain links TRBV28 to TRBJ2-7; a possible D gene is TRBD2 (6 bases). The CDR3 length is 14 residues. Trimming removed 4 bases from V and 0 bases from J, with 10 bases in between. From germline, CDR1 is MDHEN and CDR2 SYDVKM. CDR3 amino acids: CASSSGTFSYEQYF. DNA of the CDR3: TGTGCCAGCAGTTCGGGGACTTTCTCCTACGAGCAGTACTTC.

CDR3 in DNA: TGCAGCGCCGAAGGGGACTACATGGATACGCAGTATTTT. It encodes CSAEGDYMDTQYF. The chain combines TRBV29-1 with TRBJ2-3, with TRBD2 matching 7 bases. Per the germline V gene, CDR1 is SQVTM and CDR2 is ANQGSEA. The trim removed 7 bases at V and 6 bases at J, leaving 10 bases unmatched. The length of the CDR3 is 13 residues.